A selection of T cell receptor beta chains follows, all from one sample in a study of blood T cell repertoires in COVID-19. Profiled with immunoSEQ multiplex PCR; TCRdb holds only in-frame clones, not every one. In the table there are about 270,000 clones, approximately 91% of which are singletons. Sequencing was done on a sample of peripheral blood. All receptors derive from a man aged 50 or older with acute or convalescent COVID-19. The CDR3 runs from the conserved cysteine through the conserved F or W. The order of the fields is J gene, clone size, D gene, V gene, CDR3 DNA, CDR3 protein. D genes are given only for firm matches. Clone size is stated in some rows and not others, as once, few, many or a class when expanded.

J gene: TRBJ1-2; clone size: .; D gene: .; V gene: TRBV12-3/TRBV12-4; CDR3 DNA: TGTGCCAGCAGTCAAACCGGGACACAGAGTATCTTC; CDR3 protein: CASSQTGTQSIF
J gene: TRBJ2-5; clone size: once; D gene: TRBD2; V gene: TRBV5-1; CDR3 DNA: TGCGCCAGCAGCCCATGGAGGACTAGCGGGATCCAAGAGACCCAGTACTTC; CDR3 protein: CASSPWRTSGIQETQYF
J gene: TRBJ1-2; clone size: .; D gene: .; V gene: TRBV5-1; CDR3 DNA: TGCGCCAGCAGCTTGGAGGGGGAAGGCTACACCTTC; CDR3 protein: CASSLEGEGYTF
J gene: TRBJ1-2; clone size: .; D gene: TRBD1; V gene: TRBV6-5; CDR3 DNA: TGTGCCAGCAGGCGGGACAGGGGTAACTATGGCTACACCTTC; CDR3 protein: CASRRDRGNYGYTF
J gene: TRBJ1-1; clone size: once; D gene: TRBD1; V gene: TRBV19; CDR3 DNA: TGTGCCAGTAGCGAACAGGGGATGAACACTGAAGCTTTCTTT; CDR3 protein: CASSEQGMNTEAFF
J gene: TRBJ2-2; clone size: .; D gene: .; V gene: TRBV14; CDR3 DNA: TGTGCCAGCAGCCAAGTTCAGGCCAGGAACACCGGGGAGCTGTTTTTT; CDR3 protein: CASSQVQARNTGELFF
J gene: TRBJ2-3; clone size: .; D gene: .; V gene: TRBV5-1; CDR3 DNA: TGCGCCAGCAGCTTGGGCCAATCAGGGGACCAAGATACGCAGTATTTT; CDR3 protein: CASSLGQSGDQDTQYF
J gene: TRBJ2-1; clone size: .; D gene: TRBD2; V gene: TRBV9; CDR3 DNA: TGTGCCAGCAGCGTAGAGGTAGCGGGGGGGCCCGGTGAGCAGTTCTTC; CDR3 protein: CASSVEVAGGPGEQFF
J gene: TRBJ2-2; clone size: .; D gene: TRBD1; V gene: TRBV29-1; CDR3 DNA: TGCAGCGGCTCGGGGACAGGGGTTACCGGGGAGCTGTTTTTT; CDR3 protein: CSGSGTGVTGELFF
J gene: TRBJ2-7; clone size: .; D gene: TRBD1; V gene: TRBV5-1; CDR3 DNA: TGCGCCAGCAAGGGACAGGCGAACTACGAGCAGTACTTC; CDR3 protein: CASKGQANYEQYF
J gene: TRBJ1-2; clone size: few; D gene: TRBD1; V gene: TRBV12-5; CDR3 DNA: TGTGCTAGTGGTCTGGGACAGGGAGGCGGCTACACCTTC; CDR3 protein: CASGLGQGGGYTF
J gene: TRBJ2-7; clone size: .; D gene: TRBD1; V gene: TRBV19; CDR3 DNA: TGTGCCAGTAGCATCGGTCAGGGGGAATTCCGAAACGAGCAGTACTTC; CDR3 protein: CASSIGQGEFRNEQYF
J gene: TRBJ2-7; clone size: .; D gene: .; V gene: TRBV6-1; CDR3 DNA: TGTGCCAGCAGTGATACCCTTGGACAGAGGGAGTACTTC; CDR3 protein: CASSDTLGQREYF
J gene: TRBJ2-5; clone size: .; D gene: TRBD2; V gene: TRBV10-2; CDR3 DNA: TGCGCCAGCAGAGAATTAGCGGGGAGGTACCAAGAGACCCAGTACTTC; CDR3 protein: CASRELAGRYQETQYF
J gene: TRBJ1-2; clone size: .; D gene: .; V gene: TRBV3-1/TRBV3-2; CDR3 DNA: TGTGCCAGCAGCCAAGCTCAGGGCTACCATGGCTACACCTTC; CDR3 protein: CASSQAQGYHGYTF
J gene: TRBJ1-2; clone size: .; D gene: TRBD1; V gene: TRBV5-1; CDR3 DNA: TGCGCCAGCAGCTTAACAGGGGGTTCGAACTATGGCTACACCTTC; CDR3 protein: CASSLTGGSNYGYTF
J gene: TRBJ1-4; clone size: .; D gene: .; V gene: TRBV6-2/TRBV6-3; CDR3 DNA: TGTGCCAGCAGTGACGGGGGGGCTGGTGAAAAACTGTTTTTT; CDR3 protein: CASSDGGAGEKLFF
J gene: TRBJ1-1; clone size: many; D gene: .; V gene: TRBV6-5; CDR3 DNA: TGTGCCAGCAGTTACTCGGCCGGAGTCACTGAAGCTTTCTTT; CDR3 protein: CASSYSAGVTEAFF
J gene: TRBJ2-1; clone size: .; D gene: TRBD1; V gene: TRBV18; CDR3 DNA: TGTGCCAGCTCACCTTCTAGGACAGGCTCCTACAATGAGCAGTTCTTC; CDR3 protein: CASSPSRTGSYNEQFF
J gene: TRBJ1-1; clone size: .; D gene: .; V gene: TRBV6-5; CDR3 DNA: TGTGCCAGCAGTTACTTGACAGAGAACACTGAAGCTTTCTTT; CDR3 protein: CASSYLTENTEAFF
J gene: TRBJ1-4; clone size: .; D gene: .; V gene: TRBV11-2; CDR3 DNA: TGTGCCAGCAGCCCCAGGTCGCGTCTGGGTAATGAAAAACTGTTTTTT; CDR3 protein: CASSPRSRLGNEKLFF
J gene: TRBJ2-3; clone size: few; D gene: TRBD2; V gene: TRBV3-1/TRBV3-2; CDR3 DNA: TGTGCCAGCAGCCTAGGGACTAGCGGGGGGGATACGCAGTATTTT; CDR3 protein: CASSLGTSGGDTQYF
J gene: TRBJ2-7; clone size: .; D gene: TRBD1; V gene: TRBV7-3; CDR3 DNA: TGTGCCAGCAGCTTATGGGCGGGACAGGGGTACGAGCAGTACTTC; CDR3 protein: CASSLWAGQGYEQYF
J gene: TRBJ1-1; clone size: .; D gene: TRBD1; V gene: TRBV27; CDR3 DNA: TGTGCCAGCAGTTTAACCGGGACAGAGGGGGAAGCTTTCTTT; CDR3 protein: CASSLTGTEGEAFF
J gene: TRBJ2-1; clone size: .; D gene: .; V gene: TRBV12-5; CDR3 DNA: TGTGCAGGGAGCTCCTACAATGAGCAGTTCTTC; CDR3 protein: CAGSSYNEQFF
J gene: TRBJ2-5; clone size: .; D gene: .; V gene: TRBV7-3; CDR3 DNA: TGTGCCAGCAGCTCGGGCCTCCGGGGGACCCAGTACTTC; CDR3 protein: CASSSGLRGTQYF
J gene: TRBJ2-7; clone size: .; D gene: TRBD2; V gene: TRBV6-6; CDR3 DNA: TGTGCCAGCAAGCGGGGCTCCTACGAGCAGTACTTC; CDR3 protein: CASKRGSYEQYF